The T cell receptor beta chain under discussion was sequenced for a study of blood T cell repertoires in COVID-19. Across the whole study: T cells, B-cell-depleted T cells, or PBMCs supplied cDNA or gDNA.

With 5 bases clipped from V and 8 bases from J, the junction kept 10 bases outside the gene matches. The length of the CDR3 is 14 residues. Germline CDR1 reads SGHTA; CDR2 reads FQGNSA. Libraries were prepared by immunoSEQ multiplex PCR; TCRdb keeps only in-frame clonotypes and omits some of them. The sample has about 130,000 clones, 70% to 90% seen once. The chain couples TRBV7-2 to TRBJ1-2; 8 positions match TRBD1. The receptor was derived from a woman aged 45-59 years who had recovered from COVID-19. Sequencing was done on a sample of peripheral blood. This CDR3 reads CASSLGGQGGGYTF. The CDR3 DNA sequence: TGTGCCAGCAGCCTAGGTGGACAGGGTGGGGGCTACACCTTC. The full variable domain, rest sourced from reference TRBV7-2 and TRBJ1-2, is GAGVSQSPSNKVTEKGKDVELRCDPISGHTALYWYRQSLGQGLEFLIYFQGNSAPDKSGLPSDRFSAERTGGSVSTLTIQRTQQEDSAVYLCASSLGGQGGGYTFGSGTRLTVV.